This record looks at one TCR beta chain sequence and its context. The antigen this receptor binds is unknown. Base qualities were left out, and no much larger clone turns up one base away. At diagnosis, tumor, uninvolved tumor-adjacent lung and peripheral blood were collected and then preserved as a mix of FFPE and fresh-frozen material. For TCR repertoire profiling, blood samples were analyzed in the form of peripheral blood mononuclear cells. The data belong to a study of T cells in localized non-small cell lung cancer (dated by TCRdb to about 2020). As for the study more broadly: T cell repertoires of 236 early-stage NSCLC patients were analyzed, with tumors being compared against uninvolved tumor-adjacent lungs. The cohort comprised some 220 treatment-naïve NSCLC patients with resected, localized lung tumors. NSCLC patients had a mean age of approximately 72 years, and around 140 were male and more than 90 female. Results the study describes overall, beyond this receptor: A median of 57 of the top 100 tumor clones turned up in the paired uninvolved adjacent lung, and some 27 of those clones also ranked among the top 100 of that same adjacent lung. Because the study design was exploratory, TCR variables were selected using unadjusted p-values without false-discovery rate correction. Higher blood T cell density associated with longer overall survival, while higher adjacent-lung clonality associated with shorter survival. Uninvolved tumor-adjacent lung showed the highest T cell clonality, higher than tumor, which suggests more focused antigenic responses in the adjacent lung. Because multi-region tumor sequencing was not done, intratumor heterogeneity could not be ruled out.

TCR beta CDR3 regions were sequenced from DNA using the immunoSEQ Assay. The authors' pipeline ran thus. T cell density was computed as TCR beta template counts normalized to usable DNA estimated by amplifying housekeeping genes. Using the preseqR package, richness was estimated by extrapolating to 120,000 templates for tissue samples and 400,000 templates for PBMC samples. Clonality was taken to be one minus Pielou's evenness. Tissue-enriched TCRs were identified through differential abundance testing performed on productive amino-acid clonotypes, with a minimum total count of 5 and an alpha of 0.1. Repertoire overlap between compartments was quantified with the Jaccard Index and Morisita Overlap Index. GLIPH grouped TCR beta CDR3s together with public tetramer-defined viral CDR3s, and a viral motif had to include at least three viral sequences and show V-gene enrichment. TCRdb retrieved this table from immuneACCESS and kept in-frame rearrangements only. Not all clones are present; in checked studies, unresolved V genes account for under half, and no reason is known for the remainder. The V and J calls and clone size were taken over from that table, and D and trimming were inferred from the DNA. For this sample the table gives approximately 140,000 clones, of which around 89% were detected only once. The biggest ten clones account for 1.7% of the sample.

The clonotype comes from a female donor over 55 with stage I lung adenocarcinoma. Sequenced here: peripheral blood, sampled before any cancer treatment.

The DNA reads as follows: TGTGCCAGCAGCTTAACTCTGGTTCGTACAGATACGCAGTATTTT. This translates into CASSLTLVRTDTQYF. The chain was built from TRBV7-3 and TRBJ2-3; the D gene lacks a confident call. Including cysteine and phenylalanine, the CDR3 has 15 amino acids. Solely the CDR3 DNA is kept, with 45 bases framed from the first base. Per the germline V gene, SGHTA is the CDR1 and FQGTGA is the CDR2. Trimming at the junction amounts to 0 bases on V and 3 bases on J, and the germline ends lie 10 bases apart.